The text below deals with one T cell receptor (beta chain). What it binds is not known. This sample stems from a study of early T cells in non-severe SARS-CoV-2 infection. Germline-derived CDR1 and CDR2 are SGHAT and FQNNGV. Deletions cut 0 bases from V and 5 bases from J, with 13 bases between. The length of the CDR3 is 15 residues. MiXCR, run by TCRdb on the 5' RACE reads, gives a single entry per CDR3 protein. This table holds more than 20,000 distinct CDR3 sequences, under 4.5% found once. Study results and caveats: VDJdb matching, biased toward anti-spike CD8 responses, missed private and CD4 specificities.

The J gene is TRBJ2-5, the V gene TRBV11-2, with TRBD2 as a possible D gene (5 bases). Sequencing used whole blood. This clonotype was obtained from an adult who was a healthcare worker with PCR-confirmed SARS-CoV-2 infection or an uninfected control (not recorded which). The CDR3 loop is CASSLDLPTGETQYF. CDR3 sequence (DNA): TGTGCCAGCAGCTTAGATCTACCGACGGGGGAGACCCAGTACTTC.